Below, 17 T cell receptor beta chains from the same sample are listed, as sequenced in a study of T cell clonality in common variable immunodeficiency. Assay: immunoSEQ multiplex PCR; the TCRdb copy retains only in-frame clones and omits some. There are 40,000 to 60,000 clones in the sample, none observed a single time. Sequenced: peripheral blood mononuclear cells. These receptors were taken from a person aged 18-69 years in good health.

This clone was seen at least ten times. From the germline J gene comes the end of the CDR3, since the read stops 3 residues before it. The J gene is TRBJ2-5, the V gene TRBV5-1, with D perhaps matching TRBD1 (5 bases). The CDR3 consists of 13 residues. CDR1 and CDR2 (germline): SGHRS, YFSETQ. V lost 0 bases, J lost 2 bases, and 5 bases lay in between. CDR3 bases read: TGCGCCAGCAGCTTGGAGGGGCAAGAGACC. Its translation: CASSLEGQET. In full, the CDR3 is CASSLEGQETQYF. The full variable domain, completed using reference TRBV5-1 and TRBJ2-5, is KAGVTQTPRYLIKTRGQQVTLSCSPISGHRSVSWYQQTPGQGLQFLFEYFSETQRNKGNFPGRFSGRQFSNSRSEMNVSTLELGDSALYLCASSLEGQETQYFGPGTRLLVL.

Details on this clone: Read coverage stops 3 residues before the CDR3 terminus; the germline J gene supplies the remainder. The chain couples TRBV20-1 to TRBJ2-5, with 7 bases matching TRBD2. Trimming removed 1 base from V and 1 base from J; junction bases left unmatched: 0. This CDR3 contains 13 residues. The germline CDR1 and CDR2 sequences are DFQATT and SNEGSKA (reference sequence). The CDR3 sequence: CSARGGGQETQYF. The CDR3 DNA, read in part, is TGCAGTGCTAGAGGGGGGGGCCAAGAGACC.

This clone was counted at least ten times. At one end the junction does not follow the germline gene, possibly because of a read error. The CDR3 extends 3 residues past the end of the read, so its final part is completed from the germline J gene. This rearrangement joins TRBV4-2 to TRBJ2-3; D perhaps matches TRBD2 (5 bases). CDR1 is LGHNA, CDR2 YNFKEQ, per germline. The CDR3 sequence is 16 residues long. CDR3 region: CASSQDQAETTDTQYF. CDR3 DNA (partial): TGCGCCAGCAGCCAAGACCAAGCGGAGACCACAGATACG.

Comments on this clone: The read ends 3 residues shy of where the CDR3 ends; the end is completed using the germline J gene. The chain couples TRBV30 to TRBJ2-1; 10 nucleotides agree with TRBD2. The junction had 4 bases not matched to a gene; V was cut back by 1 base and J by 7 bases. This CDR3 has 14 residues. Per germline, CDR1 GTSNPN and CDR2 SVGIG (reference sequence). Partial CDR3 DNA: TGTGCCTGGAGTGGAGGACTAGCGGATAATGAG. Translating gives CAWSGGLADNE. The entire CDR3 sequence reads CAWSGGLADNEQFF.

This clone was seen more than once but under ten times. The CDR3 end is not reached by the read, which stops 3 residues before it; the germline J gene fills it in. The chain carries TRBV6-2 or TRBV6-3 and TRBJ1-2, with D tentatively TRBD1 (6 bases). Looked up from germline, CDR1 is MNHEY and CDR2 is SVGEGT. This CDR3 is built from 14 residues. CDR3 region: CASSRDISSYDYTF. CDR3 DNA, as far as it was read: TGTGCCAGCAGTAGGGACATAAGCTCCTACGAC.

This clone was counted a few times. The read stops 3 residues short of the end of the CDR3; the missing end is completed from the germline J gene. The chain joins TRBV7-6 to TRBJ1-4, with 8 nucleotides matching TRBD1. CDR1 SGHVS and CDR2 FNYEAQ come from the germline V gene. The CDR3 length is 15 residues. The CDR3 sequence is CASSQRTGHNSPLFF. The CDR3 bases that were read are TGTGCCAGCAGTCAAAGGACAGGGCATAATTCACCA.

Many counts were recorded for this clone. The read halts 3 residues ahead of the CDR3 end, with the missing end drawn from the germline J gene. The V gene is TRBV19, the J gene TRBJ2-1, with D possibly matching TRBD1 (6 bases). The CDR3 contains 15 residues. Germline loops: CDR1 LNHDA, CDR2 SQIVND (reference sequence). V was cut by 6 bases and J by 5 bases, with 17 bases left in between. CDR3 loop: CASSKTGAWNNEQFF. The sequenced part of the CDR3 DNA is TGTGCCAGTAGCAAGACAGGAGCTTGGAACAATGAG. Using reference TRBV19 and TRBJ2-1 for the parts outside the CDR3, the full variable domain is DGGITQSPKYLFRKEGQNVTLSCEQNLNHDAMYWYRQDPGQGLRLIYYSQIVNDFQKGDIAEGYSVSREKKESFPLTVTSAQKNPTAFYLCASSKTGAWNNEQFFGPGTRLTVL.

This clone was seen ten or more times. Read data end 3 residues before the CDR3 end; the end is taken from the germline J gene. This rearrangement joins TRBV20-1 to TRBJ1-5; D remains ambiguous. The CDR3 runs 15 residues. V was cut by 6 bases and J by 6 bases, with 21 bases left in between. CDR1 is DFQATT, CDR2 SNEGSKA, per germline (reference sequence). CDR3 DNA, as far as it was read: TGCAGTGCGTGCGACTCCGGCACCAGTACTCAGCCC. This codes for CSACDSGTSTQP. In full, the CDR3 is CSACDSGTSTQPQHF.

Many counts were recorded for this clone. The read terminates 3 residues before the CDR3 end, so the remaining end is supplied by the germline J gene. V usage is TRBV5-1 and J usage is TRBJ2-1, with 10 bases identical to TRBD1. Germline CDR1 is SGHRS and CDR2 is YFSETQ. J lost 7 bases, V lost 3 bases, and 7 bases had no gene match. The CDR3 length is 15 residues. The CDR3 protein is CASSSRTGGVNEQFF. The covered CDR3 bases are TGCGCCAGCAGCTCACGGACAGGGGGTGTTAATGAG.

This clone was observed at least ten times. The CDR3 end lies 3 residues beyond the end of the read and is filled in from the germline J gene. This chain uses TRBV19 with TRBJ1-2, with a weak D call TRBD1 (6 bases). Deletions cut 4 bases from V and 4 bases from J, with 13 bases between. CDR3 length equals 14 residues. The germline CDR1 and CDR2 sequences are LNHDA and SQIVND (reference sequence). CDR3 DNA, as far as it was read: TGTGCCAGTAGTAGGCTGACAGGACTCTATGGC. It is translated as CASSRLTGLYG. The full CDR3 reads CASSRLTGLYGYTF. Full variable domain (remainder filled in from reference TRBV19 and TRBJ1-2): DGGITQSPKYLFRKEGQNVTLSCEQNLNHDAMYWYRQDPGQGLRLIYYSQIVNDFQKGDIAEGYSVSREKKESFPLTVTSAQKNPTAFYLCASSRLTGLYGYTFGSGTRLTVV.

Notes on this clone: The CDR3 end lies 3 residues beyond the end of the read and is filled in from the germline J gene. This sequence joins TRBV20-1 and TRBJ2-7; 11 bases fit TRBD1. The CDR3 totals 11 residues. Germline V gene data show CDR1 as DFQATT and CDR2 as SNEGSKA (reference sequence). V lost 8 bases to trimming and J lost 5 bases; unmatched junction nucleotides: 2. The CDR3 region is CSWTGGNEQYF. Partial CDR3 DNA: TGCAGTTGGACAGGGGGCAACGAG.

At least ten counts were recorded for this clone. The read falls 3 residues short of the CDR3 end, and the missing part is taken from the germline J gene. This chain uses TRBV5-8 with TRBJ1-2; D call uncertain. The CDR3 loop spans 13 amino acids. V was cut by 2 bases and J by 7 bases, with 12 bases left in between. The germline gives CDR1 SGHTS, CDR2 YDEGEE. The CDR3 loop reads CASSFRAVPGYTF. CDR3 DNA (partial): TGTGCCAGCAGCTTTAGAGCCGTGCCTGGC. Supplemented by reference TRBV5-8 and TRBJ1-2, the full variable domain reads EAGVTQSPTHLIKTRGQQATLRCSPISGHTSVYWYQQALGLGLQFLLWYDEGEERNRGNFPPRFSGRQFPNYSSELNVNALELEDSALYLCASSFRAVPGYTFGSGTRLTVV.

A word on this clone: The read terminates 3 residues before the CDR3 end, so the remaining end is supplied by the germline J gene. The rearrangement uses TRBV19 and TRBJ1-1, with 8 bases aligning to TRBD1. The length of the CDR3 is 15 residues. Germline CDR1 and CDR2: LNHDA and SQIVND (reference sequence). With V trimmed by 1 base and J by 4 bases, 5 bases remained unmatched. CDR3 sequence reads: CASSIVTGGSTEAFF. The part of the CDR3 DNA that was read is TGTGCCAGTAGTATAGTCACAGGGGGTAGCACTGAA. Looking up the rest from reference TRBV19 and TRBJ1-1 gives the full variable domain: DGGITQSPKYLFRKEGQNVTLSCEQNLNHDAMYWYRQDPGQGLRLIYYSQIVNDFQKGDIAEGYSVSREKKESFPLTVTSAQKNPTAFYLCASSIVTGGSTEAFFGQGTRLTVV.

This clone was seen at least ten times. From the germline J gene comes the end of the CDR3, since the read stops 3 residues before it. The V and J genes are TRBV20-1 and TRBJ2-1, with 11 bases matching TRBD2. With 3 bases clipped from V and 4 bases from J, the junction kept 5 bases outside the gene matches. This CDR3 spans 15 amino acids. The germline V gene encodes CDR1 DFQATT and CDR2 SNEGSKA (reference sequence). The CDR3 DNA, read in part, is TGCAGTGCTAGGCCCCCTAGCGGGAGGTACAATGAG. Protein product: CSARPPSGRYNE. In full, the CDR3 reads CSARPPSGRYNEQFF.

This clone was detected ten times or more. CDR3 sequence: CASERRVRTGELFF. Partial CDR3 DNA: TGTGCCAGCGAACGCCGAGTAAGGACCGGGGAG. The chain combines TRBV7-6 with TRBJ2-2; D unclear. The missing CDR3 end, 3 residues past where the read stops, is filled in from the germline J gene. V lost 8 bases and J lost 5, with 15 bases in between. The CDR3 is 14 amino acids. From germline, CDR1 is SGHVS and CDR2 FNYEAQ. Looking up the rest from reference TRBV7-6 and TRBJ2-2 gives the full variable domain: GAGVSQSPRYKVTKRGQDVALRCDPISGHVSLYWYRQALGQGPEFLTYFNYEAQQDKSGLPNDRFSAERPEGSISTLTIQRTEQRDSAMYRCASERRVRTGELFFGEGSRLTVL.

This clone was picked up many times. CDR3 protein: CATRRGVITDTQYF. The CDR3 bases that were read are TGTGCCACCCGCCGAGGGGTAATCACAGATACG. The chain carries TRBV6-2 or TRBV6-3 and TRBJ2-3; D possibly matches TRBD1 or TRBD2 (5 bases each). The sequence runs out 3 residues before the end of the CDR3; the remainder is reconstructed from the germline J gene. The CDR3 covers 14 residues. Trimming left V 10 bases short and J 2 bases short, with 16 bases between. Germline V gene lookup returns CDR1 MNHEY and CDR2 SVGEGT.

This clone was seen many times. The read falls 3 residues short of the CDR3 end, and the missing part is taken from the germline J gene. This chain connects TRBV30 to TRBJ2-7; possible D gene TRBD1, 5 bases. V was shortened by 2 bases and J by 0 bases, with 11 bases between the two germline ends. Germline CDR1 and CDR2: GTSNPN and SVGIG (reference sequence). The CDR3 spans 14 residues. CDR3: CAWSQGKLSYEQYF. The CDR3 bases that were read are TGTGCCTGGAGTCAGGGTAAACTCTCCTACGAG. Complete variable domain (other parts from reference TRBV30 and TRBJ2-7): SQTIHQWPATLVQPVGSPLSLECTVEGTSNPNLYWYRQAAGRGLQLLFYSVGIGQISSEVPQNLSASRPQDRQFILSSKKLLLSDSGFYLCAWSQGKLSYEQYFGPGTRLTVT.